Listed here are 3 T cell receptor beta chains from one sample, sequenced in a study of OX40 agonist ivuxolimab in advanced cancers. Some clones are missing from TCRdb's copy, which holds only in-frame ones; the method was immunoSEQ multiplex PCR. The sample lists about 61,000 clones, 82% seen once, with under 0.65% in the top ten. The source was CD4+ or CD8+ T cells sorted from blood, collected in a trial of the OX40 agonist ivuxolimab. These receptors were obtained from an adult with an advanced solid tumor such as melanoma, head and neck, liver or kidney cancer.

This chain connects TRBV21-1 to TRBJ2-2; TRBD1, the D gene given by the table, was not confirmed from the DNA. TRBV21-1 is deemed a pseudogene. The CDR3 extends over 17 amino acids. CDR3 bases: TGTGCCAGCAGCGTTTCCTGGACAGGGGGAAACACCGGGGAGCTGTTTTTT. It is translated as CASSVSWTGGNTGELFF.

This chain links TRBV2 with TRBJ2-1; tentatively, D is TRBD1 (6 bases). This CDR3 spans 13 amino acids. V was clipped by 7 bases and J by 4 bases, with 11 bases between them. Germline loops: CDR1 SNHLY, CDR2 FYNNEI. CDR3 residues: CASKIRGYNEQFF. DNA of the CDR3: TGTGCCAGCAAAATCAGGGGATACAATGAGCAGTTCTTC.

Here the CDR3 reads CASSLGLNTGELFF. The CDR3 coding sequence is TGCGCCAGCAGCCTCGGACTGAACACCGGGGAGCTGTTTTTT. The rearrangement joins TRBV5-1 to TRBJ2-2, with a weak D call TRBD2 (5 bases). The V gene's germline CDR1 is SGHRS and CDR2 YFSETQ. The CDR3 spans 14 residues. V shed 4 bases and J shed 1 base, with 8 bases lying between them.